This T cell receptor beta chain originates from a study of T-cell memory formation after mild COVID-19. General study findings and limits: Some clones that responded were present in memory (sampled pre-infection), which suggests cross-reactive memory joined. Clones that contracted clustered mainly in CM and EM if CD4+ and in EMRA if CD8+.

This clonotype was seen just once. Its antigen is unidentified. The CDR3 contains 15 residues. Germline V gene lookup returns CDR1 SGHRS and CDR2 YFSETQ. After removal of 8 bases from V and 0 bases from J, the junction contained 9 bases not matched to a gene. TCRdb reprocessed the 5' RACE reads via MiXCR and lists one record per CDR3 protein. This table holds around 340,000 distinct CDR3 sequences, approximately 21% found once. The chain combines TRBV5-1 with TRBJ1-2; TRBD1 matches at 8 bases. Input material: PBMCs or a T cell subset sorted from them (not recorded which). This TCR derives from an adult woman who had mild COVID-19 (a few samples of this study predate the infection). Cell type and time point are not known. CDR3 loop: CASYEQGVSNYGYTF. The CDR3 DNA reads TGCGCCAGTTACGAACAGGGGGTATCTAACTATGGCTACACCTTC.